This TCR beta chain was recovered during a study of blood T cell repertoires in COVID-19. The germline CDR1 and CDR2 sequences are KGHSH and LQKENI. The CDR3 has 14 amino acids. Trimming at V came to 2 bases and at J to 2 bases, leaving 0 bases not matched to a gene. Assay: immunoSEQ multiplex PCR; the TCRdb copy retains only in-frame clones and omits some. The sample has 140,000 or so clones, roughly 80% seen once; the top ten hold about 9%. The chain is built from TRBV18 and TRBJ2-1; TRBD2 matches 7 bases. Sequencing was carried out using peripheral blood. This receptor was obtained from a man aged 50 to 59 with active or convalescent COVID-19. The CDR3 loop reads CASSPGTTYNEQFF. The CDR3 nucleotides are TGTGCCAGCTCACCAGGGACTACCTACAATGAGCAGTTCTTC.